These 30 T cell receptor beta chains came from one sample sequenced in a study of identical twins. MiXCR, applied by TCRdb to the 5' RACE reads, yields one record per CDR3 protein. This table holds approximately 700,000 distinct CDR3 sequences, about 18% found once. This same sample was also part of a study on T cells expressing NK-cell markers.

The source material was PBMCs. Source of these receptors: a woman between 18 and 30 years old in good health.

The chain joins TRBV5-1 to TRBJ2-3; maybe TRBD1 (6 bases). The V gene lost 2 bases and the J gene lost 2 bases, with 15 bases spanning the gap. CDR1 is SGHRS and CDR2 is YFSETQ in the germline V gene. The CDR3 spans 16 residues. The CDR3 sequence is CASSFSPQGTTDTQYF. The CDR3 nucleotides are TGCGCCAGCAGCTTTTCCCCCCAGGGGACCACAGATACGCAGTATTTT.

This clonotype was seen only a few times. This chain joins TRBV12-3 or TRBV12-4 and TRBJ1-2, with 8 nucleotides matching TRBD1. Trimming took 5 bases from V and 5 from J; bases not matched to a gene: 10. The CDR3 is 15 residues long. The CDR3 is CASSPKGQGIYGYTF. The CDR3 DNA is TGTGCCAGCAGTCCTAAAGGACAGGGAATATATGGCTACACCTTC.

The sample holds a few counts of this clonotype. CDR3 in amino acids: CSVDGAGGSDTQYF. In DNA, the CDR3 is TGCAGCGTTGATGGCGCAGGGGGATCAGATACGCAGTATTTT. The chain is built from TRBV29-1 and TRBJ2-3; 7 nucleotides align to TRBD1. Trimming cost V 3 bases and J 4 bases; bases outside gene matches: 7. Germline V gene data show CDR1 as SQVTM and CDR2 as ANQGSEA. The CDR3 totals 14 residues.

A few counts support this clonotype. V usage is TRBV20-1 and J usage is TRBJ1-2, with no clear D. From germline, CDR1 is DFQATT and CDR2 SNEGSKA (reference sequence). Trimming stripped 1 base from V and 1 base from J, with 7 bases between. This CDR3 has 13 amino acids. CDR3 nucleotides: TGCAGTGCTAGAGGGCCGCTTAACTATGGCTACACCTTC. This codes for CSARGPLNYGYTF.

This clonotype was counted a few times. The genes are TRBV20-1 and TRBJ1-2; possibly TRBD1 for D (6 bases). The CDR3 has 14 amino acids. Trimming cost V 3 bases and J 5 bases, with 16 bases left between them. The V gene's germline CDR1 is DFQATT and CDR2 SNEGSKA (reference sequence). CDR3 DNA: TGCAGTGCTAGGACCCAGGGACACCTTTATGGCTACACCTTC. Its protein product is CSARTQGHLYGYTF.

This clonotype was detected a few times. The rearrangement uses TRBV6-2 or TRBV6-3 and TRBJ2-4, with D uncertain. The ends were cut back, 2 bases at V and 0 bases at J, with 5 bases in the middle. The CDR3 spans 14 residues. CDR1 MNHEY and CDR2 SVGEGT come from the germline V gene. CDR3: CASSYLGAKNIQYF. The CDR3 DNA sequence: TGTGCCAGCAGTTACCTCGGAGCCAAAAACATTCAGTACTTC.

This clonotype was observed a few times. V and J are TRBV7-2 and TRBJ2-5, with D maybe TRBD1 (5 bases). CDR1 is SGHTA and CDR2 is FQGNSA in the germline V gene. Deletions cut 1 base from V and 11 bases from J, with 14 bases between. This CDR3 region has 13 residues. The CDR3, as DNA: TGTGCCAGCAGCTTAGGGGGCTCGGCCTCGCAGTACTTC. This translates into CASSLGGSASQYF.

The V gene is TRBV5-6, the J gene TRBJ2-7, with TRBD2 matching 7 bases. This CDR3 region has 16 residues. Germline lookup yields CDR1 SGHDT and CDR2 YYEEEE. V lost 0 bases and J lost 0; bases outside the gene matches: 6. The CDR3 loop is CASSLERLADSYEQYF. The DNA of the CDR3 is TGTGCCAGCAGCTTGGAGAGACTAGCCGACTCCTACGAGCAGTACTTC.

This chain uses TRBV10-3 with TRBJ2-3; tentative D call: TRBD2 (6 bases). Germline assignment: CDR1 ENHRY and CDR2 SYGVKD. CDR3 length equals 13 residues. Trimming took 8 bases from V and 0 from J, leaving 9 bases between them. CDR3 DNA sequence: TGTGCCATCGAGGCGGGGAGCACAGATACGCAGTATTTT. Translated: CAIEAGSTDTQYF.

This clonotype was detected only a few times. The genes are TRBV25-1 and TRBJ2-7, with a weak D call TRBD1 (5 bases). Germline V gene data show CDR1 as MGHDK and CDR2 as SYGVNS. This CDR3 spans 12 amino acids. The ends were cut back, 2 bases at V and 6 bases at J, with 8 bases in the middle. The CDR3 nucleotides read TGTGCCAGCAGTGAAAAAGGGGTCGAGCAGTACTTC. Translation: CASSEKGVEQYF.

This clonotype occurred a few times. V and J are TRBV27 and TRBJ2-7; D unresolved. In germline, CDR1 is MNHEY, CDR2 SMNVEV (reference sequence). CDR3 size: 16 residues. Trimming stripped 6 bases from V and 5 bases from J, with 23 bases between. The CDR3 protein is CASSQFVFFRTNEQYF. The CDR3, as DNA: TGTGCCAGCAGCCAATTTGTCTTTTTTCGTACTAACGAGCAGTACTTC.

V usage is TRBV20-1 and J usage is TRBJ2-2, with 9 nucleotides matching TRBD1. CDR1 and CDR2 from the germline V gene are DFQATT and SNEGSKA (reference sequence). CDR3 length: 15 amino acids. The junction had 9 bases not matched to a gene; V was cut back by 5 bases and J by 5 bases. CDR3 nucleotide sequence: TGCAGTGCTCCCAGACTGACAGGGGGAACCGGGGAGCTGTTTTTT. It specifies CSAPRLTGGTGELFF.

This sequence joins TRBV5-1 and TRBJ2-2, with 7 nucleotides matching TRBD1. The CDR3 extends over 14 amino acids. Germline V gene sequence: CDR1 SGHRS, CDR2 YFSETQ. V dropped 3 bases and J dropped 7; count of bases not matched to a gene: 6. The chain's CDR3 is CASSSTGVNGELFF. In nucleotides, the CDR3 is TGCGCCAGCAGCTCAACAGGGGTTAACGGGGAGCTGTTTTTT.

This clonotype has only a few counts. The chain joins TRBV2 to TRBJ2-1; D possibly corresponds to TRBD2 (6 bases). Between the trimmed V and J ends, which lost 10 bases and 3 bases, there was a span of 16 bases. In germline, CDR1 is SNHLY, CDR2 FYNNEI. The CDR3 contains 14 residues. This CDR3 is CATNGLQGYNEQFF. The CDR3 DNA reads TGTGCCACCAACGGACTACAAGGCTACAATGAGCAGTTCTTC.

A few counts support this clonotype. The chain uses TRBV29-1 and TRBJ1-1; perhaps TRBD1 as D (6 bases). Germline-derived CDR1 and CDR2 are SQVTM and ANQGSEA. Trimming pared 6 bases from V and 1 base from J, leaving 15 bases between. This CDR3 has 14 residues. CDR3 in amino acids: CSVGQYGGNTEAFF. CDR3 DNA: TGCAGCGTCGGACAGTACGGGGGGAACACTGAAGCTTTCTTT.

The rearrangement joins TRBV20-1 to TRBJ2-7, with D hard to call. The ends were cut back, 3 bases at V and 2 bases at J, with 14 bases in the middle. CDR3 size: 14 residues. Germline CDR1 reads DFQATT; CDR2 reads SNEGSKA (reference sequence). The DNA for the CDR3 is TGCAGTGCTAGCTTTAATATTAACCCCTACGAGCAGTACTTC. This encodes CSASFNINPYEQYF.

This clonotype has only one observation. The rearrangement links TRBV9 to TRBJ2-1, with D perhaps TRBD2 (6 bases). The CDR3 sequence is 15 residues long. The V end was cut by 3 bases, the J end by 1 base, with 11 bases between. Germline CDR1 reads SGDLS; CDR2 reads YYNGEE. CDR3 in DNA: TGTGCCAGCAGCGCTTCCGGGACTTCCTACAATGAGCAGTTCTTC. This sequence encodes CASSASGTSYNEQFF. Combining the CDR3 with reference TRBV9 and TRBJ2-1 gives the whole variable domain DSGVTQTPKHLITATGQRVTLRCSPRSGDLSVYWYQQSLDQGLQFLIQYYNGEERAKGNILERFSAQQFPDLHSELNLSSLELGDSALYFCASSASGTSYNEQFFGPGTRLTVL.

This chain joins TRBV20-1 and TRBJ1-4, with TRBD1 as a possible D gene (6 bases). Trimming took off 6 bases at V and 8 bases at J, with 19 bases between the two ends. This CDR3 contains 14 residues. CDR1 is DFQATT, CDR2 SNEGSKA, per germline (reference sequence). The CDR3 region is CSADKGVYGEKLFF. For the CDR3, the DNA is TGCAGTGCCGATAAGGGGGTTTATGGCGAAAAACTGTTTTTT.

This clonotype was seen repeatedly, ten times or more. The chain uses TRBV7-2 and TRBJ1-3; no definite D call. CDR1 and CDR2 (germline): SGHTA, FQGNSA. The CDR3 spans 16 residues. With 0 bases removed from V and 8 bases from J, the gap between germline ends came to 17 bases. CDR3 sequence (DNA): TGTGCCAGCAGCTTAGCGGGGAGTTCGGCCGGGGACACCATATATTTT. It translates to CASSLAGSSAGDTIYF.

The rearrangement links TRBV20-1 to TRBJ2-7; D tentatively fits TRBD1 or TRBD2 (5 bases each). Trimming stripped 3 bases from V and 5 bases from J, with 14 bases between. This CDR3 is 13 amino acids long. The V gene's germline CDR1 is DFQATT and CDR2 SNEGSKA (reference sequence). The chain's CDR3 is CSASGARVNEQYF. The CDR3 nucleotides read TGCAGTGCTAGCGGGGCACGAGTCAACGAGCAGTACTTC.

This clonotype has a count of ten or more. This chain connects TRBV6-6 to TRBJ2-1; D possibly corresponds to TRBD2 (5 bases). In germline, CDR1 is MNHNY, CDR2 SVGAGI (reference sequence). The CDR3 length is 13 residues. The V end lost 8 bases, the J end lost 9 bases, and 17 bases lay between the germline ends. The CDR3 sequence is CASSLARWGEQFF. In nucleotides, the CDR3 is TGTGCCAGCTCCCTAGCTCGGTGGGGTGAGCAGTTCTTC.

This clonotype was seen ten or more times. The rearrangement uses TRBV20-1 and TRBJ1-5; D possibly corresponds to TRBD1 (5 bases). Trimming shortened V by 1 base and J by 0 bases, and 7 bases separated the two germline ends. CDR3 length equals 14 residues. The germline V gene encodes CDR1 DFQATT and CDR2 SNEGSKA (reference sequence). The CDR3 DNA follows: TGCAGTGCTAGAGCAGGGAATAGCAATCAGCCCCAGCATTTT. Translation gives CSARAGNSNQPQHF.

The V call is TRBV9, the J call TRBJ2-7; D remains ambiguous. The V and J ends lost 0 bases and 6 bases respectively, with 10 bases between them. The germline V gene encodes CDR1 SGDLS and CDR2 YYNGEE. The CDR3 is made up of 13 amino acids. The CDR3 here is CASSVDRWGEQYF. The DNA of the CDR3 is TGTGCCAGCAGCGTAGATAGGTGGGGCGAGCAGTACTTC.

There are a few counts of this clonotype. The chain links TRBV4-3 to TRBJ2-5; no definite D call. Looked up from germline, CDR1 is LGHNA and CDR2 is YSLEER. The length of the CDR3 is 16 residues. Trimming removed 0 bases from V and 2 bases from J, with 13 bases in between. For the CDR3, the DNA is TGCGCCAGCAGCCAAGAACCAGCCGGAAAACAAGAGACCCAGTACTTC. This gives the protein CASSQEPAGKQETQYF.

This clonotype has just a few counts. The chain has TRBV20-1 and TRBJ2-1; possible D gene TRBD1, 6 bases. This CDR3 is 16 amino acids long. Germline V lookup: CDR1 DFQATT, CDR2 SNEGSKA (reference sequence). Trimming removed 3 bases from V and 6 bases from J, with 21 bases in between. The CDR3: CSASLQTGWSANEQFF. DNA for the CDR3: TGCAGTGCTAGTTTGCAAACAGGGTGGTCGGCCAATGAGCAGTTCTTC.

The gene calls are TRBV7-9 and TRBJ2-5, with 7 bases that match TRBD2. V lost 8 bases, J lost 2 bases, and 11 bases stayed unmatched. The germline gives CDR1 SEHNR, CDR2 FQNEAQ (reference sequence). This CDR3 has 15 amino acids. CDR3 amino acids: CASGIGLAEQETQYF. In DNA form, the CDR3 reads TGTGCCAGCGGTATTGGGCTAGCGGAACAAGAGACCCAGTACTTC.

In its sample, this clonotype was seen a few times. V and J are TRBV7-9 and TRBJ1-1; 7 positions agree with TRBD1. Per germline, CDR1 SEHNR and CDR2 FQNEAQ (reference sequence). V trimming: 4 bases; J trimming: 1 base; junction bases outside the gene matches: 3. The CDR3 length is 14 residues. The CDR3 loop reads CASSSTGWNTEAFF. CDR3 DNA sequence: TGTGCCAGCAGCTCGACAGGGTGGAACACTGAAGCTTTCTTT.

The chain recombines TRBV7-9 with TRBJ2-1; D is ambiguous. The CDR3 spans 15 residues. Trimming cost V 4 bases and J 5 bases, with 15 bases left between them. Germline CDR1 SEHNR, CDR2 FQNEAQ (reference sequence). The CDR3 reads CASSSVSAAHNEQFF. DNA of the CDR3: TGTGCCAGCAGCTCCGTAAGCGCCGCTCACAATGAGCAGTTCTTC.

Concerning this clonotype: A junction end diverges from the germline sequence, so it may reflect a read error. The V call is TRBV15, the J call TRBJ2-5; the D gene is possibly TRBD2 (6 bases). Per germline, CDR1 LNHNV and CDR2 YYDKDF (reference sequence). This CDR3 spans 12 amino acids. The CDR3 bases are TGTGCCACCAGCTTTAGTCGGGAGACCCTGTACTTC. Its translation: CATSFSRETLYF.

V is TRBV12-3 or TRBV12-4 and J is TRBJ2-3; the D is unclear. Trimming took 3 bases from V and 6 from J, leaving 16 bases between them. The CDR3 loop spans 15 amino acids. Written as DNA, the CDR3 is TGTGCCAGCAGTTTTCCGGCTTACCAAGGGGATACGCAGTATTTT. Encoded protein: CASSFPAYQGDTQYF.